This TCR beta chain was sequenced in a study of monozygotic twins with cystic fibrosis (dated by TCRdb to the early 2020s). For the study in its entirety: Barcoded libraries were prepared with roughly 15 PCR cycles from approximately 2.8 micrograms of fragmented DNA. TCR beta repertoires were compared within and between 16 monozygotic twin pairs with cystic fibrosis so that genetic influence on V and J gene usage could be assessed. Made up mostly of children and adolescents, the cohort included ten female and six male twin pairs ranging in age from about 2.0 to 36.4 years, with a median of about 8.5 years. Twins were ranked among 800 to 1,200 cohort participants for weight-for-height and FEVPerc (FEV1 disease centile) on the day of blood sampling. Data for three of the twin pairs had previously been reported in another context. Summary of the overall study and its limitations: No association turned up between shared CDR3 numbers and age, concordance or disease severity, and the cohort was small. Nucleotide-identical clonotype sharing was significantly higher within monozygotic CF twin pairs than between unrelated CF individuals (P = 0.000026, Mann-Whitney). Simpson clonality was generally low (median about 0.0087), which suggests a naive-dominated repertoire, and clonality was higher in the most severely affected patients. V gene usage was most similar to the co-twin in 13 of 16 pairs, and J usage was most similar to the co-twin in 8 of 16 pairs, which suggests genetic constraints.

Note on this clone: No cognate antigen has been identified for it. No much larger clone exists at a distance of one base, and base qualities are not known.

The twin pairs came from the European Cystic Fibrosis Twin and Sibling Study Cohort, a cohort that recruited patients from approximately 160 CF clinics across 14 European countries. Zygosity and CFTR genotype were verified in-house, and zygosity was tested by multiplex PCR of nine short tandem repeat loci. Peripheral blood was sampled from each twin, with clinical parameters recorded on the day of blood sampling. Phenol/chloroform extraction was used to isolate genomic DNA from peripheral blood cells, and the DNA was then kept in TE buffer at 4 degrees C. The V and J ends are trimmed by 4 bases and 0 bases, leaving 13 bases between them. The CDR3 numbers 15 residues from cysteine through phenylalanine. Kept here is only the CDR3 DNA, which spans 45 bases and is read in frame from base 1. As encoded in the germline V gene, CDR1 is SGHRS while CDR2 is YFSETQ. TCR beta CDR3 regions were amplified by multiplex PCR with the immunoSEQ immune profiling system according to the manufacturer's instructions. An Illumina NextSeq system was used to carry out the sequencing. The authors processed their data as follows. The immunoSEQ Analyzer platform handled processing of the sequence data, and clonality was calculated by taking the square root of Simpson's index of productive rearrangements. V and J usage similarity was measured by Jensen-Shannon distance, and CDR3 generation probabilities were computed with OLGA. The immuneACCESS database (August 2020) and VDJdb (December 2020) were searched for shared CDR3 sequences. What TCRdb holds here is the immuneACCESS table cut down to in-frame rearrangements. Part of the clones is not present; checked against another copy, under half of the missing clones reflect an unresolved V gene, and the others are unexplained. That table furnishes V, J and clone size, whereas the DNA furnished D and trimming. For this sample there are approximately 32,000 clones; 90% to 98% appear just once. The ten top clones hold about 0.17% of the sample.

The chain is assembled from TRBV5-1 and TRBJ1-1; TRBD1 is perhaps the D gene, given 6 matching bases. This clonotype was obtained from a girl aged 2 to 9 with cystic fibrosis. Material: blood. The sequenced DNA: TGCGCCAGCAGCATTACAGGGTCCGTGAACACTGAAGCTTTCTTT. Its amino acids are CASSITGSVNTEAFF.